This T cell receptor (beta chain) was found in a study of blood T cell repertoires in COVID-19 (TCRdb year 2020). Describing the broader study: Collaborator samples came from the United States, Italy and Spain and covered acute and convalescent phases of COVID-19. The material from the prospective study consisted of cDNA or gDNA derived from T cells, B-cell-depleted T cells, or PBMCs. The dataset comprised deeply sampled blood TCRbeta repertoires from subjects exposed to, actively infected with, or recovered from COVID-19. Where available, HLA class I and class II types were taken from metadata supplied by the sample provider and were not determined by assay-based typing. The repertoires were made available in a free public database intended to serve as a resource for research on the immune response to SARS-CoV-2. A de-identified subject ID, COVID-19 status, age in years and sex were almost always included in the sample metadata. The samples were drawn from two sources: the first 160 participants of the ongoing ImmuneRACE study, and approximately 1,300 subjects contributed by 6 global collaborators.

In the prospective study, participants were about 18 to 95 years old, resided in about two dozen geographic areas of the United States, and were enrolled through a virtual design. In the prospective study, participants were assigned to cohorts based on the clinical history participants reported in a screening survey and a study questionnaire. For ImmuneRACE Cohort 3, a participant was defined as recovered based on two consecutive negative NP/OP PCR tests, clearance by a healthcare professional, or resolution of symptoms. Mobile phlebotomists in the prospective study collected whole blood, serum and a nasopharyngeal or oropharyngeal swab from every participant. Additional blood draws and questionnaires over a 2-month period could optionally be provided by prospective study participants. Before DNA extraction, blood samples from the prospective study were shipped at room temperature or frozen. With regard to this clone: The antigen it binds to is not known. No base-level quality is on record; no much larger clone is a single base apart.

On the study overall, not on this receptor specifically: The amount of clinical and demographic metadata varied by source and participant and was provided uncurated.

TCRbeta CDR3 regions were amplified from genomic DNA by means of the immunoSEQ Assay, a bias-controlled multiplex PCR. Per the source publication's procedure: Nucleated cell counts per sample were estimated from amplification of reference gene primers within the assay. Sequence reads were collapsed and filtered to measure the absolute abundance of every unique TCRbeta CDR3 rearrangement. For each sample, productive Simpson clonality was calculated by taking the square root of Simpson's diversity index across productive rearrangements. This immuneACCESS table, as held by TCRdb, lists in-frame sequences with V and J called but not all clones. Of the missing ones, under half trace to an unresolved V gene in checked studies; the others have no known cause. For V, J and clone size, that table is used; D and trimming come from the DNA. Recorded for this sample are some 150,000 clones; about nine tenths of them occurred a single time. Less than 4.5% of the sample goes to the ten largest clones.

V lost 2 bases and J lost 4 bases; the stretch between them is 17 bases long. CDR1 and CDR2 are read off the germline V gene (reference sequence) as MNHEY and SMNVEV. There are 16 amino acids in the CDR3, from cysteine to phenylalanine inclusive. Of all the DNA, just the CDR3 is kept, 48 bases in frame from base 1. The chain is assembled from TRBV27 and TRBJ1-1, and TRBD1 may be the D gene, going by 5 matching bases. The sequence derives from a man aged 50 to 59 who had recovered from COVID-19. The specimen sequenced was PBMCs or T cells enriched from blood (not recorded which). The CDR3 protein is CASSLRGPSRGTEAFF. The base sequence is TGTGCCAGCAGTTTAAGGGGCCCATCTCGTGGCACTGAAGCTTTCTTT.